This TCR beta chain was sequenced for a study of CD8 T cells in Susac syndrome. cDNA came from about 0.5 to 1 ug RNA primed by random hexamers. TCRdb re-called the immunoSEQ multiplex PCR reads through MiXCR, storing one row per CDR3 protein. Of approximately 300,000 distinct CDR3 sequences in the sample, approximately 85% are singletons; the top ten hold around 0.2%. Germline V gives CDR1 SGHTA, CDR2 FQGNSA. CDR3 length: 16 amino acids. Between the trimmed V and J ends, which lost 1 base and 4 bases, there was a span of 13 bases. What was sequenced was CD8+ T cells from PBMCs. The chain has TRBV7-2 and TRBJ1-4, with D possibly matching TRBD1 (5 bases). The sequence derives from a human donor with multiple sclerosis. The CDR3 bases are TGTGCCAGCAGCTTAGGTCTAGTGGGGGGTAATGAAAAACTGTTTTTT. Its translation: CASSLGLVGGNEKLFF.